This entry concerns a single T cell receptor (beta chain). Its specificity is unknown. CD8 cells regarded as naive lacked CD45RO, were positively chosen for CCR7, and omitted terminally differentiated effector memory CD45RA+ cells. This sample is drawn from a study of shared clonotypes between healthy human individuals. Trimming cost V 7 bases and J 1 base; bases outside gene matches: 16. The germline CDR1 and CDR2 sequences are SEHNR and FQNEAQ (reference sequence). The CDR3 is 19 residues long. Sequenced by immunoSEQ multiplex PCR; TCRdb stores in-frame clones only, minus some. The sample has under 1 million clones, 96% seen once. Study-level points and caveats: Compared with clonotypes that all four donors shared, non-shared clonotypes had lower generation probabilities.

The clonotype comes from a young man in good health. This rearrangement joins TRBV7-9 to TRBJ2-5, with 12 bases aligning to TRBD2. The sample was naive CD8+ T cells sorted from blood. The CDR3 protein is CASTGRETSGRSRQETQYF. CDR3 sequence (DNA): TGTGCCAGCACGGGCAGAGAGACTAGCGGGAGATCCCGCCAAGAGACCCAGTACTTC.